This note documents a single TCR beta chain sequence. Its antigen has not been determined. Per-base qualities were not stored, and no clone one base away is much larger. The sample comes from a study of T cell repertoires in cytomegalovirus infection (dated by TCRdb to between 2018 and 2021). For the study in its entirety: Recently identified HLA-C-restricted CMV epitopes, whose presentation resists viral immunomodulation, were targeted by peptide stimulations together with well-studied HLA-B-restricted epitopes. The HLA type of each donor mattered for the analysis, because public TCR beta signatures pointed to carriage of CMV infection along with the matching HLA type. Overall results and qualifications from the work: The ex vivo response was dominated by HLA-C-restricted CMV-specific TCR beta clonotypes, which also provided the single most frequent clonotype in two of eight donors. In both this cohort and an independent roughly 330-donor cohort, the cumulative frequency of public TCR beta family members distinguished carriers of CMV infection plus the relevant HLA type.

The instrument given in TCRdb is Illumina HiSeq 1500. TCRdb reprocessing: public reads trimmed at Q25 with fastp, clones called with MiXCR, in-frame beta chains kept. Every entry covers one CDR3 protein and lists the most common genes and DNA from its rows. Recorded for this sample are under 300,000 distinct CDR3 sequences; 20% to 25% of them occurred a single time. Approximately 19% of the sample is held by the ten biggest clonotypes. In the paper's terms, the treatment or condition label means: in vitro stimulation with specific CMV peptide epitopes to enrich CMV-specific T cells. Specimen: cultured PBMCs, collected from culture after CMV antigen stimulation. The source is a human donor in good health (CMV status not recorded). Some clones in this sample may be carry-over from other donors' samples.

The encoded CDR3 is CASSGRTGDNSPLHF. DNA sequence: TGTGCCAGCAGCGGAAGGACAGGAGATAATTCACCCCTCCACTTT. The chain couples TRBV5-6 to TRBJ1-6; TRBD1 aligns with 7 central bases. Relative to germline, V is missing 4 bases and J is missing 5 bases, with 6 bases of the junction outside any gene match. The CDR3 has 15 amino acids, counting the end cysteine and phenylalanine. Only CDR3 DNA is held: 45 bases, read in frame from base 1. The germline V gene yields SGHDT for CDR1 and YYEEEE for CDR2.